Following are 14 T cell receptor beta chains from one sample sequenced in a study of blood T cell repertoires in COVID-19. The table came from immunoSEQ multiplex PCR; TCRdb's copy has only in-frame clones and leaves some out. The sample holds fewer than 250,000 clones, about nine tenths seen once. The sample consisted of peripheral blood. The receptors shown here come from a young man with COVID-19, enrolled during active disease.

CDR3 protein: CASRQGSDTQYF. DNA for the CDR3: TGTGCCAGCAGGCAGGGGTCAGATACGCAGTATTTT. This rearrangement joins TRBV28 to TRBJ2-3; possibly TRBD1 for D (6 bases). V shed 6 bases and J shed 4 bases, with 8 bases lying between them. The CDR3 contains 12 residues. CDR1 is MDHEN and CDR2 is SYDVKM in the germline V gene.

This clone was seen a few times. V usage is TRBV27 and J usage is TRBJ2-3; possible D gene TRBD2, 6 bases. The V and J ends lost 6 bases and 1 base respectively, with 11 bases between them. From germline, CDR1 is MNHEY and CDR2 SMNVEV (reference sequence). The CDR3 consists of 14 residues. In DNA, the CDR3 is TGTGCCAGCAGCAGGCGGGACGGCACAGATACGCAGTATTTT. It codes for CASSRRDGTDTQYF.

This clone was seen once. The chain combines TRBV5-6 with TRBJ2-5, with a tentative D call TRBD1 (6 bases). V lost 1 base, J lost 3 bases, and 10 bases lay in between. Germline V lookup: CDR1 SGHDT, CDR2 YYEEEE. This CDR3 contains 14 residues. CDR3 bases: TGTGCCAGCAGCTTGAGGGGGATTAAAGAGACCCAGTACTTC. Translated: CASSLRGIKETQYF.

This chain connects TRBV27 to TRBJ1-2; TRBD1 is a possible D gene (5 bases). CDR3 length: 13 amino acids. CDR1 is MNHEY, CDR2 SMNVEV, per germline (reference sequence). Deletions cut 3 bases from V and 8 bases from J, with 13 bases between. CDR3 loop: CASSFRVTGGYTF. The CDR3 coding sequence is TGTGCCAGCAGTTTCAGGGTAACGGGCGGCTACACCTTC.

V usage is TRBV5-1 and J usage is TRBJ2-1; TRBD1 matches 8 bases. V dropped 3 bases and J dropped 9; count of bases not matched to a gene: 11. This CDR3 has 15 amino acids. Germline CDR1 is SGHRS and CDR2 is YFSETQ. The CDR3 nucleotides are TGCGCCAGCAGCTCCGACAGGGGATATAGAGGTGAGCAGTTCTTC. Amino acids: CASSSDRGYRGEQFF.

The genes are TRBV10-1 and TRBJ1-2, with D possibly TRBD1 on 5 matching bases. V shed 1 base and J shed 3 bases, with 9 bases lying between them. Per the germline V gene, CDR1 is WNHNN and CDR2 is SYGVQD (reference sequence). This CDR3 is 14 amino acids long. In nucleotides, the CDR3 is TGCGCCAGCAGTGAGTTGGGGGGGGACTATGGCTACACCTTC. As protein: CASSELGGDYGYTF.

J is TRBJ1-1 and V is TRBV7-9, with 9 bases lining up with TRBD1. This CDR3 contains 16 residues. Germline CDR1 is SEHNR and CDR2 is FQNEAQ (reference sequence). V shed 4 bases and J 2 bases; nucleotides not matched to a gene: 8. This chain's CDR3 is CASSSKTGGGNTEAFF. CDR3 coding DNA: TGTGCCAGCAGCTCTAAAACAGGGGGCGGAAACACTGAAGCTTTCTTT.

V is TRBV21-1 and J is TRBJ2-7; no check of the table's D call, TRBD1, against the DNA was made. TRBV21-1 is recorded as a pseudogene. The CDR3 consists of 17 residues. The CDR3 loop reads CASSEGLDRDEGEGQYF. The DNA of the CDR3 is TGTGCCAGCAGCGAAGGGCTTGACAGGGACGAAGGCGAAGGGCAGTACTTC.

This chain connects TRBV7-2 to TRBJ2-2, with D perhaps matching TRBD2 (7 bases). CDR3 length: 17 amino acids. Germline V gene sequence: CDR1 SGHTA, CDR2 FQGNSA. The V gene lost 7 bases and the J gene lost 4 bases, with 22 bases spanning the gap. The CDR3 spells CASTLHGGGLGTGELFF. CDR3 nucleotide sequence: TGTGCCAGCACCCTACATGGCGGGGGCTTGGGCACCGGGGAGCTGTTTTTT.

The chain recombines TRBV6-6 with TRBJ2-1; D remains ambiguous. CDR3 length equals 12 residues. CDR1 is MNHNY, CDR2 SVGAGI, per germline (reference sequence). Trimming stripped 0 bases from V and 12 bases from J, with 9 bases between. DNA for the CDR3: TGTGCCAGCAGTTACTCGTGGGCTGGGCAGTTCTTC. Translation: CASSYSWAGQFF.

The chain couples TRBV28 to TRBJ1-2; maybe TRBD1 (5 bases). CDR1 is MDHEN, CDR2 SYDVKM, per germline. With 6 bases removed from V and 4 bases from J, the gap between germline ends came to 21 bases. The CDR3 is 16 amino acids. Here the CDR3 reads CASRNLSPRQPYGYTF. The CDR3 nucleotides read TGTGCCAGCAGAAACCTATCCCCCAGACAGCCCTATGGCTACACCTTC.

The CDR3: CASSLGAGSNYGYTF. DNA for the CDR3: TGCGCCAGCAGCTTGGGGGCAGGGTCTAACTATGGCTACACCTTC. The V call is TRBV5-1, the J call TRBJ1-2, with TRBD1 as a possible D gene (5 bases). This CDR3 has 15 residues. The germline CDR1 and CDR2 sequences are SGHRS and YFSETQ. Trimming removed 0 bases at V and 0 bases at J, with 9 bases between.

This chain connects TRBV7-6 to TRBJ1-3; D not certain. The length of the CDR3 is 15 residues. From germline, CDR1 is SGHVS and CDR2 FNYEAQ. V lost 5 bases, J lost 2 bases, and 13 bases lay in between. CDR3 DNA sequence: TGTGCCAGCAGCACTACGGGTCGAACTGGAAACACCATATATTTT. Protein sequence: CASSTTGRTGNTIYF.

The chain links TRBV11-2 to TRBJ2-1; possibly TRBD1 for D (5 bases). Germline assignment: CDR1 SGHAT and CDR2 FQNNGV. This CDR3 is built from 12 residues. V lost 5 bases, J lost 8 bases, and 10 bases lay in between. As DNA, the CDR3 is TGTGCCAGCAGCCCAAGGGGCGATGAGCAGTTCTTC. Translating gives CASSPRGDEQFF.